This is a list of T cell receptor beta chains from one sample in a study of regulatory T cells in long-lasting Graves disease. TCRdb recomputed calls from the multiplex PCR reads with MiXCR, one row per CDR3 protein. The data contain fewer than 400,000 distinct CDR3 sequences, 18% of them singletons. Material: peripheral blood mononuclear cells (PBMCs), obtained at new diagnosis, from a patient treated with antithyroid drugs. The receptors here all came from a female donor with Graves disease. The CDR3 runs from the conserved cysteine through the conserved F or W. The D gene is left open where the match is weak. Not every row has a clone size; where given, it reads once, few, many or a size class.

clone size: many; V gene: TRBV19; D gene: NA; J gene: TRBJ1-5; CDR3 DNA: TGTGCCAGTTGGCAAGGGCTTAATCAGCCCCAGCATTTT; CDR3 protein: CASWQGLNQPQHF
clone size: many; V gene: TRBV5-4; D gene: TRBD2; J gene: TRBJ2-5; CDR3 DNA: TGTGCCAGCAGCTTTCCTAGCGGGAGAAGGGGCGTTGGAGAGACCCAGTACTTC; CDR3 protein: CASSFPSGRRGVGETQYF
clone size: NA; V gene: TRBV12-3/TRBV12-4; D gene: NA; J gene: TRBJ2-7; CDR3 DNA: TGTGCCGGCCCCAGGACGGCAACCTGTGAAGAGCAGTACTTC; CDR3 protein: CAGPRTATCEEQYF
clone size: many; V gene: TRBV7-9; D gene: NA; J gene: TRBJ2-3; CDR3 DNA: TGTGCCAGCAGCTCAGCGTCGGGGGGCACAGATACGCAGTATTTT; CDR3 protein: CASSSASGGTDTQYF
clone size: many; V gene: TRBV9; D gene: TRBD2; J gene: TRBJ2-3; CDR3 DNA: TGTGCCAGCAGCGTAGATCCCCCGACTAGCGGGAGTATCGAAAGCACAGATACGCAGTATTTT; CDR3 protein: CASSVDPPTSGSIESTDTQYF
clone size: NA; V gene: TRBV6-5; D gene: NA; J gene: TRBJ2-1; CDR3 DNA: TGTGCCAGCAGTTACTCGAGAGCTGCACTCCACTTCTACAATGAGCAGTTCTTC; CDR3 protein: CASSYSRAALHFYNEQFF
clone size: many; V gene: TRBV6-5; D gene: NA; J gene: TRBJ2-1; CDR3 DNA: TGTGCCAGCAGTTACGGGGAGGATGAGCAGTTCTTC; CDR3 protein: CASSYGEDEQFF
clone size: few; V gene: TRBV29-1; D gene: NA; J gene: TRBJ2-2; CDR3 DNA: TGCAGCGTTGAGAGACAGTCGAACACCGGGGAGCTGTTTTTT; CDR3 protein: CSVERQSNTGELFF
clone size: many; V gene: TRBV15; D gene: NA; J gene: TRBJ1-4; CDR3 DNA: TGTGCCACCCGGTCGAAGTACCAACCTAATGAAAAACTGTTTTTT; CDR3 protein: CATRSKYQPNEKLFF
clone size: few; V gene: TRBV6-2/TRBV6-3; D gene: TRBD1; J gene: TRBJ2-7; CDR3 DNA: TGTGCCAGCAGTTACCCATCGTCGGGACAGGGGGGATACGAGCAGTACTTC; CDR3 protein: CASSYPSSGQGGYEQYF
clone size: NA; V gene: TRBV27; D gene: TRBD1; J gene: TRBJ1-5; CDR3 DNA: TGTGCCAGCAGTTTAATCAGGGGGAGCAATCAGCCCCAGCATTTT; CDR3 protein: CASSLIRGSNQPQHF
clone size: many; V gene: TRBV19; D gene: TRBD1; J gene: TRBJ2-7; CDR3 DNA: TGTGCCAGTAGTGTCCAGACAGGGAATACCTACGAGCAGTACTTC; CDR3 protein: CASSVQTGNTYEQYF
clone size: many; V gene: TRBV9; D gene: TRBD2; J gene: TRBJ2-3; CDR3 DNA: TGTGCCAGCACCCCCAGCGGGAGCTTAGTCACAGATACGCAGTATTTT; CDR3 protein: CASTPSGSLVTDTQYF
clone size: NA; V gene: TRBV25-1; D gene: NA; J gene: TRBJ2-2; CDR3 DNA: TGTGCCAGCAAGGACGGGGAGCTGTTTTTT; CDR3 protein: CASKDGELFF
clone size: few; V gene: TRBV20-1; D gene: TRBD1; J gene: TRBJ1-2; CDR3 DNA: TGCAGTGCTGGGGACAGATCATATGGCTACACCTTC; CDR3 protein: CSAGDRSYGYTF
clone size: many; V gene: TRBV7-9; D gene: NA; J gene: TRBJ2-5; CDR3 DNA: TGTGCCAGCAGCCCCGACTCTAATACTCACACCCAGTACTTC; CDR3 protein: CASSPDSNTHTQYF
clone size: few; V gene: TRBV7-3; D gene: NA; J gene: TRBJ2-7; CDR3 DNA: TGTGCCAGCAGCGAAACACATAACTACGAGCAGTACTTC; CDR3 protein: CASSETHNYEQYF
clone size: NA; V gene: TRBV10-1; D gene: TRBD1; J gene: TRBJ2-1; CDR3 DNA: TGCGCCAGCAGTGATACCGCGGGACAGGGTACATTTGAGCAGTTCTTC; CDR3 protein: CASSDTAGQGTFEQFF
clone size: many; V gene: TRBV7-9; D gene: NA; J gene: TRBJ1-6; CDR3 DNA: TGTGCCAGCAGCTTTGAAAATTCACCCCTCCACTTT; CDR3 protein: CASSFENSPLHF
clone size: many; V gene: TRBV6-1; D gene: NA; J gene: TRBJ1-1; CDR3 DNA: TGTCTAGCAGGATATTTGATGAACACTGAAGCTTTCTTT; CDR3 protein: CLAGYLMNTEAFF
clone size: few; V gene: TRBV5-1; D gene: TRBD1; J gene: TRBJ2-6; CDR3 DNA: TGCGCCAGCAGCTTAAACAGGGGGAGTTCTGGGGCCAACGTCCTGACTTTC; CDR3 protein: CASSLNRGSSGANVLTF
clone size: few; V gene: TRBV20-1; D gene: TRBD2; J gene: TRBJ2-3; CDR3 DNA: TGCAGTGCTAGAGACCCTCCGGGACTAGGGACCACAGATACGCAGTATTTT; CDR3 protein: CSARDPPGLGTTDTQYF
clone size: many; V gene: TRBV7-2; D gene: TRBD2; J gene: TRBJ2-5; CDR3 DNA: TGCGCCAGCAGCGAAACTCAGGGAGGGGAGACCCAGTACTTC; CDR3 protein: CASSETQGGETQYF
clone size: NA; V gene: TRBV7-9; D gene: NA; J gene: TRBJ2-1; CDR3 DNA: TGTGCCAGCAGTCCCAGGGTTCATGAGCAGTTCTTC; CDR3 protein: CASSPRVHEQFF
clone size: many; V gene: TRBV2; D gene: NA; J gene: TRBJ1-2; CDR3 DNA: TGTGCCAGTAACCGGGACACTGAAATCTATGGCTACACCTTC; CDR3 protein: CASNRDTEIYGYTF
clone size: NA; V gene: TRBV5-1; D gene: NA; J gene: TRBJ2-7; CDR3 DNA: TGCGCCAGCAGCTTGGATGGCAGGAAGGAGACCGAGCAGTACTTC; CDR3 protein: CASSLDGRKETEQYF
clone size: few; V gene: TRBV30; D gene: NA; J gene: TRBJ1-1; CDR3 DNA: TGTGCCTGGAGTAGCGGTCTGGTTGCTCTCTTT; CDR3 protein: CAWSSGLVALF
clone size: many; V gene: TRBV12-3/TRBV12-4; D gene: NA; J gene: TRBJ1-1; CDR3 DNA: TGTGCCAGCAGGAGACAGGCGCGCGGGGCCATGAACACTGAAGCTTTCTTT; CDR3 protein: CASRRQARGAMNTEAFF
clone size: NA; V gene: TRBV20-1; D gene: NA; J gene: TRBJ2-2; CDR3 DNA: TGCAGTGCTAGAGATGAAGGGAACACCGGGGAGCTGTTTTTT; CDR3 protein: CSARDEGNTGELFF
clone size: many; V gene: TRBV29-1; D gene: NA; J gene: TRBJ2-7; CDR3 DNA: TGCAGCGTTCGGACTGAGAACTCCTACGAGCAGTACTTC; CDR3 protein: CSVRTENSYEQYF
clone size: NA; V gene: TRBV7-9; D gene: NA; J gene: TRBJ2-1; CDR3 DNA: TGTGCCAGCAGCCCCAGAACGCCGGGGCTTACCTACAATGAGCAGTTCTTC; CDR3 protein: CASSPRTPGLTYNEQFF
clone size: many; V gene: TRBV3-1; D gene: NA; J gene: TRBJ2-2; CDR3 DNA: TGTGCCAGCAGCCATCTGAACACCGGGGAGCTGTTTTTT; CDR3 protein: CASSHLNTGELFF
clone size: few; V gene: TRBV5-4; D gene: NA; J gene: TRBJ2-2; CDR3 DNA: TGTGCCAGCAGCTTGGGAGGCGGGAACACCGGGGAGCTGTTTTTT; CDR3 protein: CASSLGGGNTGELFF
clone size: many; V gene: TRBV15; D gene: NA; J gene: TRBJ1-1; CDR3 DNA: TGTGCCACCTTCGGTCTGAACACTGAAGCTTTCTTT; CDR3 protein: CATFGLNTEAFF
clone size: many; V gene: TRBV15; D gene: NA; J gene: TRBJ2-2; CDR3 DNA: TGTGCCACCAGGGCTCAAGACGACACCGGGGAGCTGTTTTTT; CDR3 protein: CATRAQDDTGELFF
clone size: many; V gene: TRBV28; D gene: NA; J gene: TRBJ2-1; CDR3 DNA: TGTGCCAGCAGTCCGGACCAGAGACAGTACAATGAGCAGTTCTTC; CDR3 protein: CASSPDQRQYNEQFF
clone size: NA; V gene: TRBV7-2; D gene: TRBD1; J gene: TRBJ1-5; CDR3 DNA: TGTGCCAGCAACAACCTCGAAGGGGACAGATATCAGCCCCAGCATTTT; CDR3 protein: CASNNLEGDRYQPQHF
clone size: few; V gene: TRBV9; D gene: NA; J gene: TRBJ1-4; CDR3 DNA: TGTGCCAGCAGCCCCTCGGCAGCGATTAATGAAAAACTGTTTTTT; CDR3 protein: CASSPSAAINEKLFF
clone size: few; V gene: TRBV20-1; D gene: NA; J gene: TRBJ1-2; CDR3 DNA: TGCAGTGCTTATGGGGGGCAAGGGTATGGCTACACCTTC; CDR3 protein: CSAYGGQGYGYTF
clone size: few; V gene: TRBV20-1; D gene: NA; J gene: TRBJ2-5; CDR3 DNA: TGCAGTGCCGGGACCCGCGGGGAGACCCAGTACTTC; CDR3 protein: CSAGTRGETQYF
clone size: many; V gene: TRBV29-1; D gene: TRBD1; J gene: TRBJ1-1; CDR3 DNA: TGCAGCGTGACAGGGTTAGGGACTGAAGCTTTCTTT; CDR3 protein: CSVTGLGTEAFF
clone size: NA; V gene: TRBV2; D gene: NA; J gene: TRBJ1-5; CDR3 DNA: TGTGCCAGCAGTGGGGACTTCAATCAGCCCCAGCATTTT; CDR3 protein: CASSGDFNQPQHF